This T cell receptor (beta chain) stems from a study of CD8 T cells in ankylosing spondylitis (dated by TCRdb to 2015 to 2018). Background on the whole study: T cell receptor beta repertoires were profiled in healthy donors and ankylosing spondylitis patients so that disease-linked TCR variants could be found. The full study cohort was made up of under 30 ankylosing spondylitis patients and 108 healthy donors. Samples of peripheral blood were taken, and for ankylosing spondylitis patients, synovial fluid was collected as well. Findings and caveats that apply to the study as a whole: The disease-linked clones were reported as significantly enriched in matched synovial fluid samples from ankylosing spondylitis patients. Some motif variants were previously reported in synovial fluid and blood of reactive arthritis patients, suggesting common disease-initiation mechanisms. In peripheral blood, the disease-linked clones were found at relatively low frequencies and had a CD8+ phenotype. Blood from ankylosing spondylitis patients appeared to be characterized by a TCR beta motif made up of about 8 highly homologous amino acid variants.

The CDR3 spans 13 residues, from the cysteine through the phenylalanine. Only CDR3 DNA is held: 39 bases, read in frame from base 1. Trimming at the junction amounts to 0 bases on V and 3 bases on J, and the germline ends lie 8 bases apart. The germline V gene (reference sequence) gives CDR1 as GTSNPN and CDR2 as SVGIG. As to this clonotype: The antigen this receptor binds is unknown. Nothing much larger sits one base from this clone, and base qualities are not available.

Sequenced using an Illumina HiSeq 2500. Quantitative 5'-RACE with molecular barcodes was used to prepare TCR beta libraries. As for the original processing: A new computational method based on a probabilistic model of VDJ rearrangement was used to identify disease-linked TCR variants. TCRdb reworked the public reads: Q25 trimming with fastp, MiXCR clone assembly, productive beta chains retained. Rows with a matching CDR3 protein are joined into one entry that keeps the most common DNA and genes. The V and J calls and clone size are TCRdb's, not the authors'. The sample table lists about 540,000 distinct CDR3 sequences, about 13% of them with a count of one. The top ten constitute approximately 7% of the sample.

The source of this sequence is a male donor with ankylosing spondylitis. Sequencing was performed on blood, either unsorted or a sorted T cell fraction (not recorded which). The chain is encoded by TRBV30 joined to TRBJ2-5; the D gene is perhaps TRBD2, from 6 matching bases. The CDR3 reads as follows: CAWSVPGEETQYF. Read as DNA, the sequence is TGTGCCTGGAGTGTACCGGGGGAAGAGACCCAGTACTTC.